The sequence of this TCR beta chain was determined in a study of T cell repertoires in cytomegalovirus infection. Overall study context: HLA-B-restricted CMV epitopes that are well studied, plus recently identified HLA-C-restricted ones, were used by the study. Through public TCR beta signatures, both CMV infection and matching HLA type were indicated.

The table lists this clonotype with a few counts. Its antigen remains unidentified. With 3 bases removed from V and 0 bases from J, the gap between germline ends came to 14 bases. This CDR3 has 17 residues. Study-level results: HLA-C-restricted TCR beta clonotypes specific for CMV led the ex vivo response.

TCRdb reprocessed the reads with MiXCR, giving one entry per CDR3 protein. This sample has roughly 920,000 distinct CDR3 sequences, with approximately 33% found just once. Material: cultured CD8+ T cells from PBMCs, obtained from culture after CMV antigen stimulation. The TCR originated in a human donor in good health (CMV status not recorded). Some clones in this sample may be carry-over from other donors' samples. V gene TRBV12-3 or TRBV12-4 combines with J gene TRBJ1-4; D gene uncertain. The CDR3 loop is CASSFTVRIATNEKLFF. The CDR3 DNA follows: TGTGCCAGCAGTTTTACGGTCAGGATAGCAACTAATGAAAAACTGTTTTTT.